Here is one T cell receptor (beta chain) with its context. Its target is not known. This record belongs to a study of cytomegalovirus exposure and HLA in healthy donors. On the study more broadly: Among the approximately 370 donors who were genotyped, approximately 84% fell in the genetic ancestry cluster that is associated with self-reported Caucasian donors.

Regarding the study as a whole: Reportedly, diagnosis of cytomegalovirus status by the classifier showed high specificity and sensitivity. A later analysis linked a missense DCLRE1C variant to TCR beta V- and J-gene trimming. Using a false discovery rate of 0.05, a later analysis showed that 16,000 or so TCR beta sequences were associated with HLA alleles.

CDR3 length equals 14 residues. Germline V gene sequence: CDR1 SGHDT, CDR2 YYEEEE. V lost 0 bases, J lost 4 bases, and 8 bases lay in between. PCR primers comprised 60 Vbeta and 13 Jbeta primers. Data came from immunoSEQ multiplex PCR; TCRdb stores just in-frame clones and leaves some out. The data show around 130,000 clones, with 65% to 75% seen just once and over 5% held by the top ten. The TCR originated in a man aged 35-49 years in good health and CMV-seropositive. Input material: PBMCs. V gene TRBV5-6 combines with J gene TRBJ2-1; D gene ambiguous. CDR3 bases: TGTGCCAGCAGCTTGGAGCAGGCATACAATGAGCAGTTCTTC. Protein product: CASSLEQAYNEQFF.